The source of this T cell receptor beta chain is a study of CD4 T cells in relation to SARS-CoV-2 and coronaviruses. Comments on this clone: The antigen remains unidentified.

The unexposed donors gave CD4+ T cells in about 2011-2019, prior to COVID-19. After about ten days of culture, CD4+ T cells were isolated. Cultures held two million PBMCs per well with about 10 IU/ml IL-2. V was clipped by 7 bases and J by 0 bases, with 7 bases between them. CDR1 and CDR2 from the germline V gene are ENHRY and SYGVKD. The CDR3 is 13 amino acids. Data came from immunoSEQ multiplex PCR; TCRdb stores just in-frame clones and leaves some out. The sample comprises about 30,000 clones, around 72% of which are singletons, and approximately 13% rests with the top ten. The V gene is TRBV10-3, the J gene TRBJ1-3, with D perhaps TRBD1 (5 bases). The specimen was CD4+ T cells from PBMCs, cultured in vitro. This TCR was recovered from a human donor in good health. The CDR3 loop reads CAITRASGNTIYF. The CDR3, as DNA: TGTGCCATCACCAGGGCCTCTGGAAACACCATATATTTT.